This passage covers 11 T cell receptor beta chains from one sample sequenced in a study of CXCR3-negative and CXCR3-positive naive CD8 T cells. UMI-labeled TRB cDNA libraries were prepared by 5' RACE. One entry per CDR3 protein, without DNA, is what TCRdb gives after re-calling the 5' RACE reads. This repertoire includes roughly 89,000 distinct CDR3 sequences. Sample: naive CXCR3- CD8+ T cells from blood. Regarding subset: CD45RO-CCR7+CD27+CD95- naive CD8+ T cells lacking CXCR3 (TNR3-). These receptors came from a human donor in good health. Some clones in this sample may be carry-over from other donors' samples.

This sequence joins TRBV19 and TRBJ2-2; the D gene TCRdb calls, TRBD1, cannot be checked with no DNA. CDR1 is LNHDA and CDR2 is SQIVND in the germline V gene (reference sequence). The CDR3 has 15 residues. The CDR3 is CASSIFSPGAGELFF.

This rearrangement joins TRBV11-2 to TRBJ2-7; no DNA is available, so the TRBD1 call from TCRdb remains unchecked. CDR1 and CDR2 from the germline V gene are SGHAT and FQNNGV. The CDR3 runs to 17 residues. The CDR3 reads CASSPPSGGWGMDEQYF.

This sequence joins TRBV4-3 and TRBJ2-2. The CDR3 runs to 14 residues. In germline, CDR1 is LGHNA, CDR2 YSLEER. The CDR3 loop reads CASSQDYNTGELFF.

The rearrangement uses TRBV20-1 and TRBJ2-2; as DNA is missing, the TRBD1 call by TCRdb cannot be tested. This CDR3 has 13 amino acids. Germline V lookup: CDR1 DFQATT, CDR2 SNEGSKA (reference sequence). CDR3 in amino acids: CSATGVNTGELFF.

V usage is TRBV7-8 and J usage is TRBJ1-2; there is no DNA to check the TCRdb D call of TRBD1. The CDR3 is made up of 13 amino acids. Germline V gene sequence: CDR1 SGHVS, CDR2 FQNEAQ. The CDR3 here is CASSLRQLYGYTF.

This chain connects TRBV19 to TRBJ2-2; TCRdb's D call of TRBD2 is untestable without DNA. Germline V gene lookup returns CDR1 LNHDA and CDR2 SQIVND (reference sequence). The CDR3 length is 14 residues. CDR3 amino acids: CASRAALNTGELFF. Combining the CDR3 with reference TRBV19 and TRBJ2-2 gives the whole variable domain DGGITQSPKYLFRKEGQNVTLSCEQNLNHDAMYWYRQDPGQGLRLIYYSQIVNDFQKGDIAEGYSVSREKKESFPLTVTSAQKNPTAFYLCASRAALNTGELFFGEGSRLTVL.

The rearrangement uses TRBV5-4 and TRBJ2-7; absent DNA, TCRdb's TRBD1 call cannot be checked. This CDR3 spans 15 amino acids. Germline CDR1 and CDR2: SGHNT and YYREEE (reference sequence). The CDR3 reads CASRPGTDLSYEQYF.

The gene calls are TRBV29-1 and TRBJ2-7; TCRdb's D gene call, TRBD2, goes unchecked for lack of DNA. The CDR3 covers 14 residues. Per germline, CDR1 SQVTM and CDR2 ANQGSEA. The CDR3 sequence: CSVEAGRGTYEQYF.

The chain recombines TRBV4-3 with TRBJ1-1; absent DNA, TCRdb's TRBD1 call cannot be checked. The CDR3 totals 18 residues. CDR1 LGHNA and CDR2 YSLEER come from the germline V gene. CDR3 region: CASSQDGTLQGPNTEAFF.

The chain combines TRBV25-1 with TRBJ2-4; the D gene TCRdb calls, TRBD1, cannot be checked with no DNA. The length of the CDR3 is 13 residues. The germline gives CDR1 MGHDK, CDR2 SYGVNS. The CDR3 is CASSGAVVGIQYF.

V is TRBV4-1 and J is TRBJ2-3; TCRdb's D call of TRBD2 is untestable without DNA. Germline V lookup: CDR1 MGHRA, CDR2 YSYEKL. This CDR3 spans 14 amino acids. The CDR3 here is CASSRIAGQDTQYF.